This TCR beta chain came from a study of blood T cell repertoires in COVID-19 (TCRdb year 2020). Turning to the overall study: Collaborator samples came from the United States, Italy and Spain and covered acute and convalescent phases of COVID-19. The material from the prospective study consisted of cDNA or gDNA derived from T cells, B-cell-depleted T cells, or PBMCs. Deeply sampled blood TCRbeta repertoires from subjects exposed to, actively infected with, or recovered from COVID-19 were included in the dataset. The repertoires were released in a freely available public database intended as a resource for research on the immune response to SARS-CoV-2. The samples were drawn from the first 160 participants of the ongoing ImmuneRACE study and from 1,200 or so subjects provided by 6 global collaborators. A de-identified subject ID, COVID-19 status, age in years and sex were almost always included in the sample metadata. Where available, HLA class I and class II types were obtained from metadata supplied by the sample provider rather than from assay-based typing.

Trimming leaves V shorter by 5 bases and J shorter by 0 bases, with the junction holding 8 bases beyond the gene matches. In the germline V gene (reference sequence), CDR1 corresponds to WNHNN and CDR2 to SYGVQD. The CDR3 has 17 amino acids, counting the end cysteine and phenylalanine. Only the CDR3 portion is preserved as DNA: 51 bases, with reading frame beginning at the first base. Turning to this clone: No antigen is known for it. One base away there is no much larger clone; base qualities are not given.

Study-wide conclusions, independent of this receptor: The amount of clinical and demographic metadata varied by source and participant and was provided uncurated.

Participants in the prospective study were enrolled through a virtual design, were aged about 18 to 90 years, and lived in under 25 United States geographic areas. To assign participants to cohorts, the prospective study relied on clinical history that participants themselves reported in a screening survey and a study questionnaire. Each participant in the prospective study had whole blood, serum and a nasopharyngeal or oropharyngeal swab collected by mobile phlebotomists. Additional blood draws and questionnaires over a roughly two-month period could optionally be provided by prospective study participants. Before DNA extraction, blood samples from the prospective study were shipped at room temperature or frozen. TCRbeta CDR3 regions were amplified from genomic DNA by means of the immunoSEQ Assay, a bias-controlled multiplex PCR. In the paper's pipeline: Nucleated cell counts per sample were estimated from amplification of reference gene primers within the assay. To quantify the absolute abundance of each unique TCRbeta CDR3 rearrangement, sequence reads were collapsed and filtered. Productive Simpson clonality was computed per sample as the square root of Simpson's diversity index over productive rearrangements. Entries here come from immuneACCESS through TCRdb and include only in-frame sequences with V and J called. Some clones fail to appear in such tables; in the studies checked, an unresolved V gene covers under half of the shortfall, and the cause of the remainder is unknown. From that table come the V and J calls and clone size; the DNA was used to work out D and trimming. Recorded for this sample are approximately 190,000 clones; 82% of them occurred a single time. The ten largest clones capture roughly 5.2% of the sample.

The rearranged segments are TRBV10-1 and TRBJ2-2; the junction holds 8 bases that match TRBD1. Sequences were obtained from PBMCs or T cells enriched from blood (not recorded which). This TCR came from a woman aged 55-69 years with acute COVID-19. CDR3 sequence: CASSLDRVVANTGELFF. The DNA is as follows: TGCGCCAGCAGTCTGGACAGGGTTGTCGCGAACACCGGGGAGCTGTTTTTT.